The clone carrying this TCR beta chain has a handful of counts. Its cognate antigen is unknown. Researchers took blood at baseline, on cycle 4 day 1, and on cycle 7 day 1. CDR1 is LGHNA, CDR2 YSLEER, per germline. V was pared by 1 base and J by 4 bases, with 19 bases of the junction left unmatched. This CDR3 has 20 amino acids. Libraries were prepared by immunoSEQ multiplex PCR; TCRdb keeps only in-frame clonotypes and omits some of them. Of 48,000 or so clones detected, roughly 81% appear once; the ten largest clones hold 7.3%. The data originate from a study of OX40 agonist ivuxolimab in advanced cancers. Looking at the study overall: With ivuxolimab, an agonistic anti-OX40 (CD134) antibody, patients were treated. Across the patients, intravenous ivuxolimab was delivered every 2 weeks at 0.01 to 10 mg/kg.

General study points: Clones of CD4+ and CD8+ blood T cells grew by week 6 at doses of 0.1 to 3.0 mg/kg.

This sample comprised CD4+ or CD8+ T cells sorted from blood, obtained in a trial of the OX40 agonist ivuxolimab. V and J are TRBV4-3 and TRBJ2-5; 9 bases are shared with TRBD2. This clonotype originated in an adult with an advanced solid tumor such as melanoma, head and neck, liver or kidney cancer. The CDR3: CASSQVPPAAGGPSSETQYF. For the CDR3, the DNA is TGCGCCAGCAGCCAAGTTCCCCCTGCCGCGGGAGGGCCATCTTCAGAGACCCAGTACTTC.